These T cell receptor beta chains were read from a single sample in a study of PD-L1 blockade in urothelial cancer. Libraries were prepared by immunoSEQ multiplex PCR; TCRdb keeps only in-frame clonotypes and omits some of them. The data hold about 91,000 clones, with 85% to 95% observed a single time. This material consisted of PBMCs, taken around atezolizumab (anti-PD-L1) treatment. The receptors stem from a man aged 60-69 years with urothelial cancer. CDR3s include the opening cysteine and the closing phenylalanine or tryptophan. The D gene is left open where the match is weak.

TRBJ1-3	TRBV6-6	.	CASSPQVSGNTIYF
TRBJ1-6	TRBV6-1	TRBD1	CASSEDRGPSPLHF
TRBJ1-3	TRBV6-5	.	CASRPGPGNTIYF
TRBJ2-3	TRBV6-5	TRBD2	CASRRTSGFTDTQYF
TRBJ2-1	TRBV6-1	.	CASVARGAGPNEQFF
TRBJ1-2	TRBV5-4	TRBD1	CASTSRQGALYGYTF
TRBJ2-3	TRBV19	TRBD2	CASSEAGGPPDTQYF
TRBJ2-1	TRBV15	TRBD2	CATSRGASGDYNEQFF
TRBJ2-7	TRBV7-3	TRBD1	CASSLSGTGTHEQYF
TRBJ2-1	TRBV11-3	.	CASSLVGGEQFF
TRBJ1-1	TRBV30	.	CAWADRDKAFF
TRBJ1-1	TRBV9	.	CASSVEPQGSTEAFF
TRBJ1-5	TRBV19	.	CASSIPRGGWDQPQHF
TRBJ2-5	TRBV4-3	TRBD2	CASSQDHLTSGWAETQYF
TRBJ2-7	TRBV7-6	.	CASSLGRGTYEQYF
TRBJ2-7	TRBV28	TRBD1	CASSPSGGSYEQYF